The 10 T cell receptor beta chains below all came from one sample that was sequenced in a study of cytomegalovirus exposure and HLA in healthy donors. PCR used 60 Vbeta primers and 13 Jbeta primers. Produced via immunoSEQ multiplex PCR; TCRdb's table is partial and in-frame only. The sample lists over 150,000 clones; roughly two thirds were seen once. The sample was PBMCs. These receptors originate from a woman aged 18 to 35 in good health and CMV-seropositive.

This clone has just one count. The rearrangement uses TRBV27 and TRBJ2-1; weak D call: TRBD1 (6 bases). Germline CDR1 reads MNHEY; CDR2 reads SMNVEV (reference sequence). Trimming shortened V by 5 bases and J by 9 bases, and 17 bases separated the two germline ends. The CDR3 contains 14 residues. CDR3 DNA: TGTGCCAGCAGTACGCAGGGACACAATAGTGAGCAGTTCTTC. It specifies CASSTQGHNSEQFF.

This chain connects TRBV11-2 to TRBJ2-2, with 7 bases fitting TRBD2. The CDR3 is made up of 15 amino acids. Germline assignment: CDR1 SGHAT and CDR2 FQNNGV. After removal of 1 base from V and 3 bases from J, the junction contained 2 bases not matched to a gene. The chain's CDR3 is CASSLGGGYTGELFF. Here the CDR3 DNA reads TGTGCCAGCAGCTTAGGCGGGGGATACACCGGGGAGCTGTTTTTT.

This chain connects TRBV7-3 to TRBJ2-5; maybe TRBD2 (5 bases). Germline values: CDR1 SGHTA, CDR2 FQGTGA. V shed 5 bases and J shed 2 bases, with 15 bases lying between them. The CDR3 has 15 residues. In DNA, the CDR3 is TGTGCCAGCAGCAGCACCGGGGTTTTACAAGAGACCCAGTACTTC. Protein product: CASSSTGVLQETQYF.

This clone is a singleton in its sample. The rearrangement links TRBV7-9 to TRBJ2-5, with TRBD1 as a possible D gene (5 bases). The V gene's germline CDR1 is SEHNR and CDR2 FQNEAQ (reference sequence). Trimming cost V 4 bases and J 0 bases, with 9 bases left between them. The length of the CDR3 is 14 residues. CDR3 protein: CASSYDSHQETQYF. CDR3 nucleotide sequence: TGTGCCAGCAGCTACGACAGCCACCAAGAGACCCAGTACTTC.

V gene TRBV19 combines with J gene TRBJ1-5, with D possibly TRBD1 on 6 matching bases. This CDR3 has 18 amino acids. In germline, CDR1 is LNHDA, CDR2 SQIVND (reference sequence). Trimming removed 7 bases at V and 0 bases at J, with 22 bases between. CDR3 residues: CASTGLDSGGYSNQPQHF. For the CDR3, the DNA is TGTGCCAGTACAGGCCTGGACAGTGGGGGTTATAGCAATCAGCCCCAGCATTTT. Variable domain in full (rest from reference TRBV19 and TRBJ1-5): DGGITQSPKYLFRKEGQNVTLSCEQNLNHDAMYWYRQDPGQGLRLIYYSQIVNDFQKGDIAEGYSVSREKKESFPLTVTSAQKNPTAFYLCASTGLDSGGYSNQPQHFGDGTRLSIL.

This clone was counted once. The CDR3 is CASSSKGVFTQYF. The CDR3 DNA sequence: TGTGCCAGCAGTTCGAAGGGGGTATTTACCCAGTACTTC. This chain joins TRBV27 and TRBJ2-5; tentative D call: TRBD1 (6 bases). V was pared by 4 bases and J by 8 bases, with 14 bases between. The CDR3 totals 13 residues. Germline CDR1 is MNHEY and CDR2 is SMNVEV (reference sequence).

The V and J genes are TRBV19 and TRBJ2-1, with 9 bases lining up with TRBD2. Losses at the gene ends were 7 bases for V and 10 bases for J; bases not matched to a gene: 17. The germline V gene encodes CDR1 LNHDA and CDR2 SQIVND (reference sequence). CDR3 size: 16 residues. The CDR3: CASTPAARAGGLEQFF. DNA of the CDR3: TGTGCCAGTACCCCTGCGGCTCGGGCGGGGGGGCTCGAGCAGTTCTTC.

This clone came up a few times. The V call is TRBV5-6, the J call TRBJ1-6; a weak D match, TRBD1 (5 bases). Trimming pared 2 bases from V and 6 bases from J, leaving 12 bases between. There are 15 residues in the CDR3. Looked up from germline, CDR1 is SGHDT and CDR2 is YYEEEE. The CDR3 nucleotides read TGTGCCAGCAGCTTCGGCTCGGGACTTAATTCACCCCTCCACTTT. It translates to CASSFGSGLNSPLHF.

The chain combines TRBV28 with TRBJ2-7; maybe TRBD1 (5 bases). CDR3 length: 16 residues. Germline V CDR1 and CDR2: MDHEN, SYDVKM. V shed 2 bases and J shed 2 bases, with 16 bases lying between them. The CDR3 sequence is CASSLDMGLSAYEQYF. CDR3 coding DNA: TGTGCCAGCAGTTTAGACATGGGGCTGTCAGCCTACGAGCAGTACTTC.

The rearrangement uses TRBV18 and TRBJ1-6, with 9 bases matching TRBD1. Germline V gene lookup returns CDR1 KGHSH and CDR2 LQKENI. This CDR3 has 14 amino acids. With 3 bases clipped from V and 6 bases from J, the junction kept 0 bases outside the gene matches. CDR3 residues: CASSPGQGNSPLHF. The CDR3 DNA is TGTGCCAGCTCACCGGGACAGGGTAATTCACCCCTCCACTTT.